The clone carrying this TCR beta chain was seen repeatedly, ten times or more. Its specificity is unknown. These data come from a study of neurological immune-mediated disorders. Findings and limits, study-wide: The absence of any CDR3 amino acid sequence shared by expanded clones across subjects suggests that repertoires were private in all groups.

The cDNA came from 5'RACE, which used 10-nucleotide random UMIs. A single run covered 15-18 subjects with over 190 million TCR-beta sequences. TCRdb re-called the 5' RACE reads with MiXCR, one entry per CDR3 protein. This sample yields 47,000 or so distinct CDR3 sequences, of which about 9.1% are seen a single time; 1.6% belongs to the top ten. Time point described: longitudinal time-point 1 (baseline). Germline assignment: CDR1 SEHNR and CDR2 FQNEAQ (reference sequence). The V end lost 5 bases, the J end lost 1 base, and 8 bases lay between the germline ends. This CDR3 is built from 13 residues. The J gene is TRBJ1-1, the V gene TRBV7-9; D gene ambiguous. Sample: PBMCs. The sequence was obtained from a woman aged 40 to 50 in good health. The CDR3 spells CASSGPENTEAFF. The CDR3 region has the DNA TGTGCCAGCAGCGGGCCCGAGAACACTGAAGCTTTCTTT.